A single sample is the source of the 19 T cell receptor beta chains below, sequenced in a study of blood T cell repertoires in COVID-19. Data came from immunoSEQ multiplex PCR; TCRdb stores just in-frame clones and leaves some out. Of about 200,000 clones detected, 65% to 85% appear once; the ten largest clones hold roughly 7%. The specimen sequenced was PBMCs or T cells enriched from blood (not recorded which). These receptors were collected from a middle-aged man who had recovered from COVID-19.

This clone was detected only once. The J gene is TRBJ1-6, the V gene TRBV19, with D possibly TRBD1 on 5 matching bases. Looked up from germline, CDR1 is LNHDA and CDR2 is SQIVND (reference sequence). Trimming took off 3 bases at V and 9 bases at J, with 15 bases between the two ends. The CDR3 spans 15 residues. The CDR3 sequence is CASSIQGHRPSPLHF. CDR3 nucleotide sequence: TGTGCCAGTAGTATTCAGGGCCACCGCCCTTCACCCCTCCACTTT.

The V and J genes are TRBV28 and TRBJ2-3; TRBD1 matches at 7 bases. Germline trimming cut 6 bases from V and 6 bases from J; bases unmatched to any gene: 9. Germline lookup yields CDR1 MDHEN and CDR2 SYDVKM. This CDR3 has 14 residues. In DNA, the CDR3 is TGTGCCAGCAGCCCGACAGGGTTAGGGGATACGCAGTATTTT. Translating gives CASSPTGLGDTQYF.

The J gene is TRBJ1-5, the V gene TRBV19, with D perhaps matching TRBD1 (5 bases). Germline V lookup: CDR1 LNHDA, CDR2 SQIVND (reference sequence). Trimming cost V 3 bases and J 5 bases, with 11 bases left between them. This CDR3 comprises 14 residues. The CDR3 sequence is CASSMTWGDQPQHF. CDR3 sequence (DNA): TGTGCCAGTAGTATGACCTGGGGCGATCAGCCCCAGCATTTT.

This clone is a singleton in its sample. The chain employs TRBV23-1 and TRBJ1-1, with D possibly TRBD1 on 5 matching bases. TRBV23-1 is an ORF; its function is uncertain. With 0 bases removed from V and 9 bases from J, the gap between germline ends came to 20 bases. CDR3 length equals 16 residues. The chain's CDR3 is CASSQSIAKAGWKAFF. As DNA, the CDR3 is TGCGCCAGCAGTCAATCAATAGCCAAAGCAGGGTGGAAAGCTTTCTTT.

This chain joins TRBV4-2 and TRBJ2-1; D is ambiguous. Germline CDR1 and CDR2: LGHNA and YNFKEQ. The CDR3 loop spans 13 amino acids. The V end lost 3 bases, the J end lost 5 bases, and 8 bases lay between the germline ends. The CDR3 protein is CASSHRGDNEQFF. The CDR3 nucleotides read TGTGCCAGCAGCCATCGTGGAGACAATGAGCAGTTCTTC.

The V call is TRBV4-2, the J call TRBJ1-2, with TRBD1 identical over 7 bases. Unmatched junction bases numbered 4, after V lost 1 base and J lost 2 bases. CDR1 is LGHNA, CDR2 YNFKEQ, per germline. The length of the CDR3 is 15 residues. The CDR3 protein is CASSQGGQANYGYTF. The CDR3 DNA follows: TGTGCCAGCAGCCAAGGCGGACAGGCAAACTATGGCTACACCTTC.

The chain couples TRBV6-1 to TRBJ1-1; 8 bases map to TRBD1. CDR3 length: 16 amino acids. In germline, CDR1 is MNHNS, CDR2 SASEGT. After removal of 4 bases from V and 2 bases from J, the junction contained 9 bases not matched to a gene. The CDR3 sequence: CASSALGTGYNTEAFF. The DNA for the CDR3 is TGTGCCAGCAGTGCCCTCGGGACAGGTTATAACACTGAAGCTTTCTTT.

The chain links TRBV9 to TRBJ1-3; TRBD1 matches 11 bases. In germline, CDR1 is SGDLS, CDR2 YYNGEE. The CDR3 loop spans 16 amino acids. V shed 4 bases, J shed 2 bases, and the junction held 5 bases outside the gene matches. Here the CDR3 reads CASSTRDRGTGNTIYF. DNA of the CDR3: TGTGCCAGCAGCACGCGGGACAGGGGGACTGGAAACACCATATATTTT.

The V call is TRBV7-8, the J call TRBJ1-1; 8 positions agree with TRBD1. The length of the CDR3 is 14 residues. Germline CDR1 and CDR2: SGHVS and FQNEAQ. J gave up 5 bases and V 5 bases, and 7 bases lay outside the gene matches. DNA of the CDR3: TGTGCCAGCAGCCGACGGACAGGGCGGACTGAAGCTTTCTTT. Protein: CASSRRTGRTEAFF. Drawing the rest from reference TRBV7-8 and TRBJ1-1, the complete variable domain is GAGVSQSPRYKVAKRGQDVALRCDPISGHVSLFWYQQALGQGPEFLTYFQNEAQLDKSGLPSDRFFAERPEGSVSTLKIQRTQQEDSAVYLCASSRRTGRTEAFFGQGTRLTVV.

This clone was recorded only once. The chain couples TRBV4-1 to TRBJ2-3; tentatively, D is TRBD2 (5 bases). The CDR3 consists of 15 residues. The V gene's germline CDR1 is MGHRA and CDR2 YSYEKL. The germline V and J ends were trimmed by 3 bases and 1 base, with 11 bases remaining between them. CDR3 coding DNA: TGCGCCAGCAGCCATCCCCCGAGGGGCACAGATACGCAGTATTTT. Protein sequence: CASSHPPRGTDTQYF.

In its sample, this clone was seen a few times. V gene TRBV7-9 combines with J gene TRBJ1-1; 7 bases fit TRBD1. The CDR3 runs 18 residues. Trimming took 2 bases from V and 1 from J; bases not matched to a gene: 13. Looked up from germline, CDR1 is SEHNR and CDR2 is FQNEAQ (reference sequence). As DNA, the CDR3 is TGTGCCAGCAGCTTATCTATCCTTACCGGGACAGAGAACACTGAAGCTTTCTTT. As protein: CASSLSILTGTENTEAFF.

The chain carries TRBV5-5 and TRBJ1-5; D gene uncertain. Deletions cut 1 base from V and 6 bases from J, with 14 bases between. CDR3 size: 15 residues. CDR1 is SGHKS and CDR2 is YYEKEE in the germline V gene (reference sequence). CDR3: CASSLILGLRQPQHF. The CDR3 DNA follows: TGTGCCAGCAGCTTGATTCTGGGCTTGCGTCAGCCCCAGCATTTT.

The V call is TRBV3-1 (or the pseudogene TRBV3-2), the J call TRBJ1-2; D possibly corresponds to TRBD1 (5 bases). Deletions cut 0 bases from V and 1 base from J, with 9 bases between. The CDR3 sequence is 15 residues long. The germline gives CDR1 LGHDT, CDR2 YNNKEL (reference sequence). The CDR3: CASSQDRAVNYGYTF. The DNA for the CDR3 is TGTGCCAGCAGCCAAGACAGGGCGGTTAACTATGGCTACACCTTC.

The chain links TRBV5-1 to TRBJ2-1; TRBD2 agrees at 9 bases. This CDR3 region has 16 residues. Germline loops: CDR1 SGHRS, CDR2 YFSETQ. V dropped 3 bases and J dropped 6; count of bases not matched to a gene: 10. CDR3 DNA sequence: TGCGCCAGCAGCTGGACCCGAGCGGGGGGCCCCAATGAGCAGTTCTTC. Translated, it gives CASSWTRAGGPNEQFF.

This clone was detected a few times. The J gene is TRBJ1-1, the V gene TRBV27; 9 positions match TRBD1. With 6 bases clipped from V and 4 bases from J, the junction kept 3 bases outside the gene matches. Germline-derived CDR1 and CDR2 are MNHEY and SMNVEV (reference sequence). CDR3 length: 13 residues. The CDR3 DNA reads TGTGCCAGCAGATTGACAGGGGGCACTGAAGCTTTCTTT. Translation: CASRLTGGTEAFF.

The rearrangement links TRBV7-2 to TRBJ2-5; maybe TRBD1 (7 bases). Trimming took 0 bases from V and 5 from J, leaving 13 bases between them. The CDR3 consists of 15 residues. Germline CDR1 SGHTA, CDR2 FQGNSA. CDR3 coding DNA: TGTGCCAGCAGCTTAGCGGCAGGGGGGTTGGAGACCCAGTACTTC. It specifies CASSLAAGGLETQYF. The full variable domain, rest sourced from reference TRBV7-2 and TRBJ2-5, is GAGVSQSPSNKVTEKGKDVELRCDPISGHTALYWYRQSLGQGLEFLIYFQGNSAPDKSGLPSDRFSAERTGGSVSTLTIQRTQQEDSAVYLCASSLAAGGLETQYFGPGTRLLVL.

This rearrangement joins TRBV6-1 to TRBJ2-2, with D unresolved. There are 15 residues in the CDR3. Germline CDR1 reads MNHNS; CDR2 reads SASEGT. V dropped 1 base and J dropped 7 bases, with 13 bases sitting between them. CDR3 nucleotides: TGTGCCAGCAGTGAAGTTGGCAGAGGTGTCGGGGAGCTGTTTTTT. Residues: CASSEVGRGVGELFF.

The chain carries TRBV4-1 and TRBJ2-3; D is ambiguous. V was cut by 5 bases and J by 6 bases, with 15 bases left in between. The CDR3 covers 14 residues. The germline V gene has CDR1 MGHRA and CDR2 YSYEKL. The CDR3 DNA follows: TGCGCCAGCAGCGCACTCCCGGTATGGGATACGCAGTATTTT. This gives the protein CASSALPVWDTQYF.

V usage is TRBV27 and J usage is TRBJ2-7; 7 bases are shared with TRBD1. V gave up 6 bases and J gave up 3 bases; unmatched junction bases: 5. This CDR3 contains 13 residues. The V gene's germline CDR1 is MNHEY and CDR2 SMNVEV (reference sequence). This chain's CDR3 is CASSPTGNYEQYF. The CDR3 region has the DNA TGTGCCAGCAGCCCGACAGGGAACTACGAGCAGTACTTC.